Following are 8 T cell receptor beta chains from one sample sequenced in a study of vaccination and CD4 T cells after COVID-19. Treatment defined: roughly ten-day PBMC culture with coronavirus spike peptide pools or control peptides (ViraFEST assay). With the Oncomine TCR Beta short-read assay, DNA from cultured CD4+ T cells was sequenced. MiXCR was run by TCRdb on the PCR reads, yielding one entry per CDR3 protein. The sample carries 21,000 or so distinct CDR3 sequences, around half recorded once. Antigens of these TCRs are unknown. Sequencing was done on a sample of CD4+ T cells from blood, cultured in vitro. The receptors come from a human donor who had recovered from COVID-19.

This clonotype has just a few counts. J is TRBJ1-1 and V is TRBV6-1; 11 bases map to TRBD1. CDR1 is MNHNS and CDR2 is SASEGT in the germline V gene. The CDR3 loop spans 15 amino acids. With V trimmed by 4 bases and J by 1 base, 2 bases remained unmatched. The DNA of the CDR3 is TGTGCCAGCAGTGGGGACAGGGGGGCGAACACTGAAGCTTTCTTT. As protein: CASSGDRGANTEAFF.

The CDR3 region has the DNA TGTGCCACCAGTGATTGGCTAGGGGGTGGCTACACCTTC. Amino acid sequence: CATSDWLGGGYTF. The J gene is TRBJ1-2, the V gene TRBV24-1, with D maybe TRBD1 (6 bases). V lost 2 bases and J 7 bases, leaving 10 bases between the germline ends. The CDR3 runs to 13 residues. CDR1 and CDR2 from the germline V gene are KGHDR and SFDVKD.

There are a few counts of this clonotype. The rearrangement uses TRBV27 and TRBJ1-6; unclear D gene. Germline V gene lookup returns CDR1 MNHEY and CDR2 SMNVEV (reference sequence). Trimming pared 5 bases from V and 10 bases from J, leaving 24 bases between. The CDR3 sequence is 17 residues long. CDR3 DNA sequence: TGTGCCAGCAGTCTCACCTTCGTCCCTTCCGACGGGTCACCCCTCCACTTT. It codes for CASSLTFVPSDGSPLHF.

J is TRBJ2-5 and V is TRBV7-2, with 8 bases aligning to TRBD1. V shed 1 base, J shed 4 bases, and the junction held 5 bases outside the gene matches. The CDR3 extends over 15 amino acids. CDR1 is SGHTA and CDR2 is FQGNSA in the germline V gene. CDR3 in DNA: TGTGCCAGCAGCTTAGGGGGCAGGGGGCGAGAGACCCAGTACTTC. It yields the protein CASSLGGRGRETQYF.

This clonotype was counted between two and nine times. The chain combines TRBV28 with TRBJ1-2, with 12 bases aligning to TRBD1. Trimming at V came to 6 bases and at J to 7 bases, leaving 12 bases not matched to a gene. Germline assignment: CDR1 MDHEN and CDR2 SYDVKM. The CDR3 spans 16 residues. The CDR3: CASRIPGQGASGGYTF. The CDR3 coding sequence is TGTGCCAGCAGGATACCGGGACAGGGGGCTAGTGGTGGCTACACCTTC.

The chain carries TRBV6-2 or TRBV6-3 and TRBJ2-1, with D uncertain. V was pared by 6 bases and J by 5 bases, with 5 bases between. The CDR3 has 11 amino acids. The germline V gene encodes CDR1 MNHEY and CDR2 SVGEGT. The CDR3 loop is CASRMDNEQFF. The CDR3 DNA follows: TGTGCCAGCAGGATGGACAATGAGCAGTTCTTC.

CDR3 in amino acids: CAISRAGGQDYNEQFF. The DNA for the CDR3 is TGTGCCATCAGTAGAGCGGGGGGCCAAGACTACAATGAGCAGTTCTTC. This chain joins TRBV10-3 and TRBJ2-1; TRBD2 aligns across 9 bases. Germline lookup yields CDR1 ENHRY and CDR2 SYGVKD. The V gene end was trimmed by 5 bases and the J gene end by 3 bases; junction bases not matched to a gene: 8. The CDR3 has 16 residues.

The rearrangement links TRBV30 to TRBJ1-2; 9 nucleotides align to TRBD1. Trimming removed 1 base from V and 8 bases from J; junction bases left unmatched: 5. This CDR3 contains 13 residues. Germline CDR1 reads GTSNPN; CDR2 reads SVGIG (reference sequence). The CDR3 DNA reads TGTGCCTGGAGTGCACAGGGGGCGGGGGGCTACACCTTC. This gives the protein CAWSAQGAGGYTF.